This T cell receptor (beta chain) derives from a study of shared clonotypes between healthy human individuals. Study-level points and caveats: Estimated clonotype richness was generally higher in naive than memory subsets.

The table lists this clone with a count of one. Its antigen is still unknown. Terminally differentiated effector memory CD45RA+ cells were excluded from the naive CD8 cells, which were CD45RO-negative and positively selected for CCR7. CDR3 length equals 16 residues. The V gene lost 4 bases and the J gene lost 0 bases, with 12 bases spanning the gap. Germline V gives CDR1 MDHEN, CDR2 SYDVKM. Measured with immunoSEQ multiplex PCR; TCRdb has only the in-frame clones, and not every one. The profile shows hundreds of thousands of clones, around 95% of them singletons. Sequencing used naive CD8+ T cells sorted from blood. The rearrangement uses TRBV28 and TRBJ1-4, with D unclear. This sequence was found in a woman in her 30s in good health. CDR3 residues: CASSWFESSTNEKLFF. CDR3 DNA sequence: TGTGCCAGCAGTTGGTTCGAGAGCTCAACTAATGAAAAACTGTTTTTT. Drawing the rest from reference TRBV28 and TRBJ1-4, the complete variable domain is DVKVTQSSRYLVKRTGEKVFLECVQDMDHENMFWYRQDPGLGLRLIYFSYDVKMKEKGDIPEGYSVSREKKERFSLILESASTNQTSMYLCASSWFESSTNEKLFFGSGTQLSVL.